These 32 T cell receptor beta chains were all obtained from the same sample, sequenced in a study of T cell repertoires and HLA-DP antigens. The antigens for these receptors are not known. Clones were read by immunoSEQ multiplex PCR, and TCRdb kept only the in-frame ones, dropping some. The data show about 120,000 clones, almost 95% seen once. The sample comprised CD4+ T cells from PBMCs. These receptors originate from a woman between 18 and 30 years old in good health and CMV-seronegative.

V gene TRBV12-2 combines with J gene TRBJ1-5. TRBV12-2 is a listed pseudogene. This CDR3 has 12 amino acids. The CDR3 reads CASRLKNQPQHF. CDR3 in DNA: TGTGCAAGTCGCTTAAAAAATCAGCCCCAGCATTTT.

The chain couples TRBV7-2 to TRBJ2-5, with D perhaps matching TRBD1 (6 bases). Trimming left V 5 bases short and J 2 bases short, with 18 bases between. Germline loops: CDR1 SGHTA, CDR2 FQGNSA. The CDR3 has 16 amino acids. The CDR3: CASSRGQGGNQETQYF. For the CDR3, the DNA is TGTGCCAGCAGCCGGGGACAAGGCGGTAATCAAGAGACCCAGTACTTC.

The chain uses TRBV28 and TRBJ2-1, with D unclear. In germline, CDR1 is MDHEN, CDR2 SYDVKM. V lost 6 bases and J lost 9, with 9 bases in between. The CDR3 loop spans 11 amino acids. The CDR3 is CASRKVLEQFF. In DNA form, the CDR3 reads TGTGCCAGCAGGAAGGTGCTTGAGCAGTTCTTC.

The J gene is TRBJ2-7, the V gene TRBV27, with D possibly being TRBD1 (5 bases). The CDR3 extends over 13 amino acids. Germline loops: CDR1 MNHEY, CDR2 SMNVEV (reference sequence). V lost 5 bases to trimming and J lost 3 bases, with 11 bases between them. The CDR3: CASSTTAYYEQYF. CDR3 DNA: TGTGCCAGCAGTACGACAGCTTACTACGAGCAGTACTTC.

This chain uses TRBV27 with TRBJ1-5, with a possible D match to TRBD1 (5 bases). Germline-derived CDR1 and CDR2 are MNHEY and SMNVEV (reference sequence). This CDR3 has 14 residues. Trimming stripped 8 bases from V and 9 bases from J, with 20 bases between. The CDR3: CASGIGGTSSPQHF. The CDR3, as DNA: TGTGCCAGCGGTATAGGAGGGACTTCCTCGCCCCAGCATTTT.

This chain connects TRBV5-3 to TRBJ1-4, with unresolved D. TRBV5-3 belongs to the ORF category, with a function that is uncertain. Trimming took off 4 bases at V and 2 bases at J, with 15 bases between the two ends. The CDR3 is 16 residues long. The CDR3: CARSKPDNGTNEKLFF. In DNA form, the CDR3 reads TGTGCCAGAAGCAAACCTGACAACGGCACTAATGAAAAACTGTTTTTT.

The chain is built from TRBV11-3 and TRBJ2-7; TRBD1 agrees at 7 bases. Germline CDR1 and CDR2: SGHNT and YENEEA. With 5 bases clipped from V and 3 bases from J, the junction kept 10 bases outside the gene matches. CDR3 length equals 15 residues. The CDR3 nucleotides are TGTGCCAGCAGCCCGAGACAGGGTGACAGCTACGAGCAGTACTTC. Translated: CASSPRQGDSYEQYF.

The rearrangement links TRBV4-1 to TRBJ1-2; TRBD1 is a possible D gene (5 bases). The ends were cut back, 2 bases at V and 8 bases at J, with 12 bases in the middle. Germline CDR1 and CDR2: MGHRA and YSYEKL. The CDR3 has 13 residues. The DNA for the CDR3 is TGCGCCAGCAGCCAACTAGTAGGGGCGGGCTACACCTTC. Its protein is CASSQLVGAGYTF.

The chain combines TRBV5-6 with TRBJ1-6; a possible D gene is TRBD1 (5 bases). CDR3 length equals 17 residues. V lost 5 bases and J 0 bases, leaving 15 bases between the germline ends. Germline CDR1 reads SGHDT; CDR2 reads YYEEEE. Here the CDR3 DNA reads TGTGCCAGCAGTAAAGCAGGGCCCAGCTCCTATAATTCACCCCTCCACTTT. This sequence encodes CASSKAGPSSYNSPLHF.

This chain connects TRBV11-3 to TRBJ1-1; D is perhaps TRBD1 (6 bases). This CDR3 is built from 14 residues. In germline, CDR1 is SGHNT, CDR2 YENEEA. The V end lost 2 bases, the J end lost 3 bases, and 10 bases lay between the germline ends. The DNA of the CDR3 is TGTGCCAGCAGCTTAACAGGGTTGGACACTGAAGCTTTCTTT. This translates into CASSLTGLDTEAFF.

CDR3 loop: CASNRGTDPATNEKLFF. Written as DNA, the CDR3 is TGTGCCAGTAACCGAGGGACAGATCCCGCAACTAATGAAAAACTGTTTTTT. The chain employs TRBV19 and TRBJ1-4; 7 bases align to TRBD1. The V gene end was trimmed by 7 bases and the J gene end by 0 bases; junction bases not matched to a gene: 11. Per germline, CDR1 LNHDA and CDR2 SQIVND (reference sequence). The CDR3 length is 17 residues.

The V and J genes are TRBV18 and TRBJ2-7; D uncertain. The CDR3 runs 12 residues. Germline V gene lookup returns CDR1 KGHSH and CDR2 LQKENI. With 5 bases removed from V and 4 bases from J, the gap between germline ends came to 9 bases. The CDR3 DNA reads as TGTGCCAGCTCAGGGAACGGGTACGAGCAGTACTTC. Its translation: CASSGNGYEQYF. The variable domain in full, with the rest retrieved from reference TRBV18 and TRBJ2-7, is NAGVMQNPRHLVRRRGQEARLRCSPMKGHSHVYWYRQLPEEGLKFMVYLQKENIIDESGMPKERFSAEFPKEGPSILRIQQVVRGDSAAYFCASSGNGYEQYFGPGTRLTVT.

This chain uses TRBV18 with TRBJ2-1, with 12 bases identical to TRBD2. CDR3 length: 18 amino acids. The J segment lost 0 bases and the V segment lost 3 bases, leaving 6 bases of the junction unmatched. The germline gives CDR1 KGHSH, CDR2 LQKENI. DNA for the CDR3: TGTGCCAGCTCACCTGGGCTAGCGGGGGGGAACTCCTACAATGAGCAGTTCTTC. Translation: CASSPGLAGGNSYNEQFF.

The V call is TRBV5-8, the J call TRBJ2-7; perhaps TRBD2 as D (6 bases). CDR3 length equals 14 residues. V was pared by 4 bases and J by 0 bases, with 11 bases between. The germline CDR1 and CDR2 sequences are SGHTS and YDEGEE. CDR3 sequence reads: CASSRSGISYEQYF. CDR3 DNA sequence: TGTGCCAGCAGCCGTAGCGGTATCTCCTACGAGCAGTACTTC.

This chain joins TRBV2 and TRBJ2-5; either TRBD1 or TRBD2 may supply D (7 bases each). Germline V gene sequence: CDR1 SNHLY, CDR2 FYNNEI. CDR3 length equals 16 residues. Trimming removed 1 base from V and 5 bases from J, with 17 bases in between. CDR3 amino acids: CASSEVRGGAGETQYF. The DNA for the CDR3 is TGTGCCAGCAGTGAAGTCAGGGGGGGCGCGGGCGAGACCCAGTACTTC.

The chain carries TRBV27 and TRBJ1-1; 7 bases map to TRBD1. The germline CDR1 and CDR2 sequences are MNHEY and SMNVEV (reference sequence). This CDR3 contains 14 residues. The trim removed 3 bases at V and 9 bases at J, leaving 10 bases unmatched. CDR3 in amino acids: CASSFSATGRKAFF. CDR3 coding DNA: TGTGCCAGCAGTTTTAGTGCGACAGGGCGAAAAGCTTTCTTT.

This clone appeared a few times. The chain joins TRBV6-1 to TRBJ1-5; no reliable D call. V dropped 0 bases and J dropped 4 bases, with 16 bases sitting between them. Germline V gene lookup returns CDR1 MNHNS and CDR2 SASEGT. The CDR3 spans 17 residues. In DNA form, the CDR3 reads TGTGCCAGCAGTGAAGCGCTGCCTCCCGGGCGGAATCAGCCCCAGCATTTT. Its translation is CASSEALPPGRNQPQHF.

The V and J genes are TRBV5-4 and TRBJ1-1; D is uncertain. This CDR3 has 16 amino acids. Trimming left V 0 bases short and J 4 bases short, with 16 bases between. The germline CDR1 and CDR2 sequences are SGHNT and YYREEE (reference sequence). CDR3 DNA: TGTGCCAGCAGCTTGGCCCTGGATCCGGGGAGCACTGAAGCTTTCTTT. Translated, it gives CASSLALDPGSTEAFF. Full variable domain (rest looked up from reference TRBV5-4 and TRBJ1-1): ETGVTQSPTHLIKTRGQQVTLRCSSQSGHNTVSWYQQALGQGPQFIFQYYREEENGRGNFPPRFSGLQFPNYSSELNVNALELDDSALYLCASSLALDPGSTEAFFGQGTRLTVV.

This clone was detected only once. Here the CDR3 DNA reads TGTGCCAGCAGTTCCCTCGGGGGGTGGAGAGGCACAGATACGCAGTATTTT. It codes for CASSSLGGWRGTDTQYF. The J gene is TRBJ2-3, the V gene TRBV28; 7 bases are a match to TRBD2. V was clipped by 4 bases and J by 1 base; unmatched bases: 11. The CDR3 sequence is 17 residues long. Germline CDR1 and CDR2: MDHEN and SYDVKM. The entire variable domain, with the rest obtained from reference TRBV28 and TRBJ2-3, is as follows: DVKVTQSSRYLVKRTGEKVFLECVQDMDHENMFWYRQDPGLGLRLIYFSYDVKMKEKGDIPEGYSVSREKKERFSLILESASTNQTSMYLCASSSLGGWRGTDTQYFGPGTRLTVL.

V and J are TRBV2 and TRBJ2-7, with D maybe TRBD1 (6 bases). Germline V gene lookup returns CDR1 SNHLY and CDR2 FYNNEI. The CDR3 covers 14 residues. V was clipped by 2 bases and J by 2 bases, with 10 bases between them. The CDR3 region has the DNA TGTGCCAGCAGTGAATGGAACAGGGCCTACGAGCAGTACGTC. As protein: CASSEWNRAYEQYV.

The chain is built from TRBV11-2 and TRBJ2-7; 9 nucleotides align to TRBD1. Germline V lookup: CDR1 SGHAT, CDR2 FQNNGV. The CDR3 is 15 residues long. Trimming at V came to 6 bases and at J to 7 bases, leaving 13 bases not matched to a gene. CDR3 nucleotide sequence: TGTGCCAGCAGTAAATATTTGGGACAGGGAAAGGAGCAGTACTTC. It yields the protein CASSKYLGQGKEQYF.

This clone has just one count. This chain joins TRBV10-3 and TRBJ1-2; the D gene is possibly TRBD1 (5 bases). The CDR3 spans 16 residues. Germline CDR1 is ENHRY and CDR2 is SYGVKD. The V gene lost 0 bases and the J gene lost 2 bases, with 13 bases spanning the gap. The chain's CDR3 is CAISESGGVRNYGYTF. The CDR3, as DNA: TGTGCCATCAGTGAGTCAGGAGGGGTAAGGAACTATGGCTACACCTTC.

This chain links TRBV6-4 with TRBJ2-1; D remains ambiguous. There are 15 residues in the CDR3. V lost 0 bases and J 6 bases, leaving 12 bases between the germline ends. The germline CDR1 and CDR2 sequences are MRHNA and SNTAGT. CDR3 sequence reads: CASSDSPWSRNEQFF. The CDR3 nucleotides are TGTGCCAGCAGTGACTCGCCCTGGTCTCGCAATGAGCAGTTCTTC.

The genes are TRBV11-2 and TRBJ2-7; perhaps TRBD1 as D (5 bases). The germline V gene has CDR1 SGHAT and CDR2 FQNNGV. The CDR3 consists of 12 residues. V lost 5 bases, J lost 3 bases, and 8 bases lay in between. In DNA, the CDR3 is TGTGCCAGCAGCGACCAGGGCTACGAGCAGTACTTC. Translation gives CASSDQGYEQYF.

CDR3 loop: CASSERGRTEAFF. The CDR3 nucleotides read TGTGCCAGCAGTGAACGGGGGCGGACTGAAGCTTTCTTT. V is TRBV6-1 and J is TRBJ1-1; the D gene is possibly TRBD1 (6 bases). The V gene lost 2 bases and the J gene lost 5 bases, with 9 bases spanning the gap. CDR3 length equals 13 residues. CDR1 is MNHNS, CDR2 SASEGT, per germline.

V usage is TRBV5-1 and J usage is TRBJ1-2, with TRBD1 matching over 7 bases. CDR3 length: 16 residues. Unmatched junction bases numbered 15, after V lost 4 bases and J lost 6 bases. Per germline, CDR1 SGHRS and CDR2 YFSETQ. CDR3 nucleotides: TGCGCCAGCAGCCAGGACAGGCCGAACGCCGGGGATGGCTACACCTTC. The encoded protein is CASSQDRPNAGDGYTF.

The chain is built from TRBV7-3 and TRBJ1-6; TRBD1 might be the D (5 bases). CDR1 and CDR2 from the germline V gene are SGHTA and FQGTGA. The CDR3 contains 13 residues. Trimming removed 1 base at V and 8 bases at J, with 6 bases between. This CDR3 reads CASSLIGDSPLHF. The CDR3 DNA sequence: TGTGCCAGCAGCTTAATAGGGGATTCACCCCTCCACTTT.

By proportion, this clone is medium-sized. The V gene is TRBV5-6, the J gene TRBJ2-7, with D possibly TRBD2 on 5 matching bases. The CDR3 runs to 13 residues. CDR1 SGHDT and CDR2 YYEEEE come from the germline V gene. V lost 6 bases and J lost 7, with 17 bases in between. CDR3 amino acids: CASTRGGSREQYV. DNA of the CDR3: TGTGCCAGCACCCGAGGCGGGTCGAGGGAGCAGTACGTC.

The genes are TRBV15 and TRBJ2-3, with D perhaps matching TRBD2 (7 bases). The CDR3 consists of 16 residues. In germline, CDR1 is LNHNV, CDR2 YYDKDF (reference sequence). Trimming took 3 bases from V and 2 from J, leaving 15 bases between them. The CDR3 region has the DNA TGTGCCACCAGCAGCAGCGGGACACGAAACACAGATACGCAGTATTTT. Translation gives CATSSSGTRNTDTQYF.

V gene TRBV19 combines with J gene TRBJ2-1; 14 nucleotides match TRBD2. J gave up 6 bases and V 6 bases, and 7 bases lay outside the gene matches. The germline gives CDR1 LNHDA, CDR2 SQIVND (reference sequence). The CDR3 sequence is 16 residues long. The CDR3 region is CASRAYGTSGSNEQFF. The CDR3 DNA sequence: TGTGCCAGTAGGGCATATGGGACTAGCGGGAGCAATGAGCAGTTCTTC.

To note about this clone: Other DNA variants within this sample encode the same CDR3. V gene TRBV28 combines with J gene TRBJ1-5, with no clear D. There are 13 residues in the CDR3. V was clipped by 2 bases and J by 1 base, with 3 bases between them. CDR1 is MDHEN and CDR2 is SYDVKM in the germline V gene. Written as DNA, the CDR3 is TGTGCCAGCAGTTTAGACAGCAATCAGCCCCAGCATTTT. This gives the protein CASSLDSNQPQHF.

The chain carries TRBV6-5 and TRBJ2-7, with D perhaps matching TRBD2 (5 bases). V was shortened by 6 bases and J by 9 bases, with 15 bases between the two germline ends. In germline, CDR1 is MNHEY, CDR2 SVGAGI. CDR3 size: 12 residues. CDR3 amino acids: CASRDQAGGQYF. The CDR3 nucleotides read TGTGCCAGCAGAGACCAGGCGGGTGGGCAGTACTTC.